This T cell receptor (beta chain) is from a study of OX40 agonist ivuxolimab in advanced cancers. Study details: In this trial design, patients received ivuxolimab intravenously at 0.01 to 10 mg/kg every 2 weeks. Three patients showed partial responses: one hepatocellular carcinoma and two cutaneous melanoma cases.

To note about this clone: As yet, its antigen is unknown.

Study-level points and caveats: Both blood CD4+ and CD8+ T cells showed clonal growth by week 6 at 0.1 to 3.0 mg/kg. Certain nonresponders additionally had low normalized T-cell clonal expansion.

Libraries were prepared by immunoSEQ multiplex PCR; TCRdb keeps only in-frame clonotypes and omits some of them. The top ten hold around 0.28% of the sample, which has more than 80,000 clones, 85% to 95% seen once. Germline CDR1 GTSNPN, CDR2 SVGIG (reference sequence). V lost 1 base, J lost 3 bases, and 10 bases lay in between. CDR3 length: 14 amino acids. This chain connects TRBV30 to TRBJ1-5; D unclear. The clonotype originates from an adult with an advanced solid tumor such as melanoma, head and neck, liver or kidney cancer. Sample: CD4+ or CD8+ T cells sorted from blood, taken in a trial of the OX40 agonist ivuxolimab. The CDR3 loop reads CAWSGMGFNQPQHF. The DNA for the CDR3 is TGTGCCTGGAGTGGAATGGGTTTCAATCAGCCCCAGCATTTT.